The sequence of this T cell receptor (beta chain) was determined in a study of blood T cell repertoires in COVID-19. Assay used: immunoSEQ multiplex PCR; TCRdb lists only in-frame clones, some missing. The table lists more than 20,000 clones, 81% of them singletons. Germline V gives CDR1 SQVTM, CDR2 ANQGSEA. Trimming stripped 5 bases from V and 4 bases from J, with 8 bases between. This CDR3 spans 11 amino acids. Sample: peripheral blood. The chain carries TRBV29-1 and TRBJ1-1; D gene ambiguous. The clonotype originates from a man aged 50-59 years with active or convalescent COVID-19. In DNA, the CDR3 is TGCAGCGTTAAGGCGGGCACTGAAGCTTTCTTT. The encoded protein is CSVKAGTEAFF.